This entry lists 15 T cell receptor beta chains sequenced from one sample in a study of shared clonotypes between healthy human individuals. Repertoires were generated with immunoSEQ multiplex PCR, while TCRdb's copy carries only in-frame clones and drops some. This sample carries fewer than 800,000 clones, roughly nine tenths of them seen once, and the ten largest clones take more than 20%. It was CD45RO-negative cells, positively selected for CCR7, that made up naive CD8 cells, with terminally differentiated effector memory CD45RA+ cells excluded. The sample comprised naive CD8+ T cells sorted from blood. The source of these receptors is a man aged 30 to 39 in good health.

The chain employs TRBV27 and TRBJ2-1, with D perhaps matching TRBD2 (5 bases). Germline-derived CDR1 and CDR2 are MNHEY and SMNVEV (reference sequence). Trimming shortened V by 7 bases and J by 4 bases, and 11 bases separated the two germline ends. The CDR3 spans 13 residues. In DNA, the CDR3 is TGTGCCAGCAAACCTGAGGGTTACAATGAGCAGTTCTTC. The encoded protein is CASKPEGYNEQFF.

This chain links TRBV6-6 with TRBJ1-4, with D tentatively TRBD1 (5 bases). The CDR3 is made up of 15 amino acids. V was clipped by 6 bases and J by 0 bases, with 11 bases between them. Germline V lookup: CDR1 MNHNY, CDR2 SVGAGI (reference sequence). The CDR3 sequence: CASRLTGATNEKLFF. CDR3 sequence (DNA): TGTGCCAGCAGGCTTACAGGAGCAACTAATGAAAAACTGTTTTTT.

V usage is TRBV28 and J usage is TRBJ2-7, with unresolved D. The germline gives CDR1 MDHEN, CDR2 SYDVKM. The CDR3 runs 13 residues. The V and J ends lost 3 bases and 3 bases respectively, with 9 bases between them. CDR3 coding DNA: TGTGCCAGCAGTTTGTTGTCTTTCTACGAGCAGTACTTC. Translation: CASSLLSFYEQYF.

The genes are TRBV6-1 and TRBJ1-1; weak D call: TRBD1 (6 bases). This CDR3 has 17 amino acids. Germline CDR1 reads MNHNS; CDR2 reads SASEGT. The V end was cut by 1 base, the J end by 1 base, with 16 bases between. CDR3 amino acids: CASSEGPSGGPNTEAFF. The CDR3 bases are TGTGCCAGCAGTGAAGGACCTTCTGGGGGGCCGAACACTGAAGCTTTCTTT.

This clone was found once. The chain uses TRBV2 and TRBJ2-3, with 10 positions matching TRBD2. The length of the CDR3 is 16 residues. CDR1 is SNHLY and CDR2 is FYNNEI in the germline V gene. V shed 3 bases and J 2 bases; nucleotides not matched to a gene: 5. In nucleotides, the CDR3 is TGTGCCAGCAGTGAGTTGGGACTAGCGTACACAGATACGCAGTATTTT. Translating gives CASSELGLAYTDTQYF.

This clone was detected only once. The CDR3 sequence: CASSPEGLAYEQYF. The CDR3 DNA sequence: TGTGCCAGCAGCCCAGAGGGGTTGGCCTACGAGCAGTACTTC. The V call is TRBV7-8, the J call TRBJ2-7; the D call may be TRBD1 or TRBD2 (5 bases each). V lost 5 bases, J lost 2 bases, and 13 bases lay in between. The CDR3 spans 14 residues. The germline CDR1 and CDR2 sequences are SGHVS and FQNEAQ.

This rearrangement joins TRBV7-9 to TRBJ2-1, with D unresolved. CDR3 length equals 16 residues. Germline V gene sequence: CDR1 SEHNR, CDR2 FQNEAQ (reference sequence). Trimming shortened V by 0 bases and J by 0 bases, and 9 bases separated the two germline ends. In DNA form, the CDR3 reads TGTGCCAGCAGCTTAGCGGAAGCTAGCTCCTACAATGAGCAGTTCTTC. The encoded protein is CASSLAEASSYNEQFF.

This chain links TRBV13 with TRBJ2-6, with 7 bases aligning to TRBD1. J lost 7 bases, V lost 4 bases, and 4 bases had no gene match. The CDR3 totals 14 residues. Germline assignment: CDR1 PRHDT and CDR2 FYEKMQ (reference sequence). CDR3 in amino acids: CASSYRTGANVLTF. DNA for the CDR3: TGTGCCAGCAGCTACCGGACAGGCGCCAACGTCCTGACTTTC.

The gene calls are TRBV5-6 and TRBJ1-1, with D unclear. Germline values: CDR1 SGHDT, CDR2 YYEEEE. This CDR3 is built from 11 residues. The V and J ends lost 2 bases and 8 bases respectively, with 7 bases between them. The CDR3 region is CASSLVGEAFF. The CDR3 nucleotides are TGTGCCAGCAGCTTAGTAGGGGAAGCTTTCTTT.

The chain employs TRBV7-6 and TRBJ2-3; 14 positions match TRBD2. The ends lost 8 bases at V and 5 bases at J; junction bases unmatched: 9. Germline V lookup: CDR1 SGHVS, CDR2 FNYEAQ. The CDR3 spans 16 residues. This CDR3 reads CASRGTSGSDRDTQYF. The CDR3 nucleotides are TGTGCCAGCCGCGGGACTAGCGGGAGTGATAGAGATACGCAGTATTTT.

This rearrangement joins TRBV14 to TRBJ1-2; TRBD1 agrees at 9 bases. Germline-derived CDR1 and CDR2 are SGHDN and FVKESK. V shed 10 bases, J shed 7 bases, and the junction held 13 bases outside the gene matches. The CDR3 totals 14 residues. The DNA of the CDR3 is TGTGCCACCTGGGACAGGGATTCCCGACTTGGCTACACCTTC. This translates into CATWDRDSRLGYTF. Complete variable domain (other parts from reference TRBV14 and TRBJ1-2): EAGVTQFPSHSVIEKGQTVTLRCDPISGHDNLYWYRRVMGKEIKFLLHFVKESKQDESGMPNNRFLAERTGGTYSTLKVQPAELEDSGVYFCATWDRDSRLGYTFGSGTRLTVV.

The CDR3: CASSTRDRSYEQYF. Written as DNA, the CDR3 is TGTGCCAGTAGTACCAGGGACCGTTCCTACGAGCAGTACTTC. The V call is TRBV19, the J call TRBJ2-7; D assignment may be TRBD1 or TRBD2 (5 bases each). V lost 4 bases, J lost 1 base, and 11 bases lay in between. The germline gives CDR1 LNHDA, CDR2 SQIVND (reference sequence). This CDR3 region has 14 residues.

The sample holds one count of this clone. The chain has TRBV10-3 and TRBJ1-5; 8 bases are shared with TRBD1. CDR3 length equals 15 residues. Trimming removed 2 bases from V and 3 bases from J; junction bases left unmatched: 3. Germline CDR1 and CDR2: ENHRY and SYGVKD. The CDR3 nucleotides read TGTGCCATCAGTGAGGGACAGGGCTACAATCAGCCCCAGCATTTT. It translates to CAISEGQGYNQPQHF.

About this clone itself: One junction end does not reproduce the germline sequence, and a read error may be involved. The chain links TRBV9 to TRBJ1-1, with D possibly being TRBD1 (5 bases). The CDR3 runs 10 residues. Germline assignment: CDR1 SGDLS and CDR2 YYNGEE. CDR3 bases: TGTGCCAGCAGAGCCGGGACCCGGGGGTTT. This codes for CASRAGTRGF.

The chain couples TRBV21-1 to TRBJ2-7; TRBD2 is taken as the D call from the table, unchecked against the DNA. TRBV21-1 is designated a pseudogene. There are 14 residues in the CDR3. CDR3 sequence reads: CASSKAERDYEQYF. DNA for the CDR3: TGTGCCAGCAGCAAAGCGGAGCGGGACTACGAGCAGTACTTC.